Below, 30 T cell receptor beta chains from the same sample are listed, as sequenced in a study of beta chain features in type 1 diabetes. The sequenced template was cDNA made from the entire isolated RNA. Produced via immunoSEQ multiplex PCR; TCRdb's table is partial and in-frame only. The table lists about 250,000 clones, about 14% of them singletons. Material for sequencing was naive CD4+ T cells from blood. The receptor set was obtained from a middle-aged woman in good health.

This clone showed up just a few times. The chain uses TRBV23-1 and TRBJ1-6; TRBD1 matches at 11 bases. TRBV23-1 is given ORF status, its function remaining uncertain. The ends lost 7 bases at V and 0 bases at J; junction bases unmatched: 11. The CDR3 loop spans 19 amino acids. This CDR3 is CASTLWDRGESSYNSPLHF. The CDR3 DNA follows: TGCGCCAGCACTCTATGGGACAGGGGGGAGAGCTCCTATAATTCACCCCTCCACTTT.

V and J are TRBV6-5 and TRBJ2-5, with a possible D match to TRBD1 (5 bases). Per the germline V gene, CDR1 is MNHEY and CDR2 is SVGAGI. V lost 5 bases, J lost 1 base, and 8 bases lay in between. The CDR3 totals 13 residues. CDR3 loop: CASSRQLQETQYF. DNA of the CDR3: TGTGCCAGCAGTCGACAGCTCCAAGAGACCCAGTACTTC.

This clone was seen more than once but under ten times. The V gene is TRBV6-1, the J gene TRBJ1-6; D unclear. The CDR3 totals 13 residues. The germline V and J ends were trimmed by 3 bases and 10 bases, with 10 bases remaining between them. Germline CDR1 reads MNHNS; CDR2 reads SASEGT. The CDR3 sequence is CASSEGTRSPLHF. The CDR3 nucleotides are TGTGCCAGCAGTGAGGGCACCAGGTCACCCCTCCACTTT.

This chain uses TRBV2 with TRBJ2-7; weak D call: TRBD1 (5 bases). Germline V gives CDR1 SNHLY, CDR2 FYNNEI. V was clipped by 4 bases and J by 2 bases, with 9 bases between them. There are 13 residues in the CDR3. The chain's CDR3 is CASSAQVAYEQYF. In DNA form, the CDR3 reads TGTGCCAGCAGTGCACAGGTGGCCTACGAGCAGTACTTC.

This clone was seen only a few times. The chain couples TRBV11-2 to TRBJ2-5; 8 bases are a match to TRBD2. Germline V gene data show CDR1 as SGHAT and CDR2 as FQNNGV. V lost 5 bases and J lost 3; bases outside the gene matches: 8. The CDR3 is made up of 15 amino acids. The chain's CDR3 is CASSPPPGLEETQYF. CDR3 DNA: TGTGCCAGCAGCCCACCTCCGGGACTAGAAGAGACCCAGTACTTC.

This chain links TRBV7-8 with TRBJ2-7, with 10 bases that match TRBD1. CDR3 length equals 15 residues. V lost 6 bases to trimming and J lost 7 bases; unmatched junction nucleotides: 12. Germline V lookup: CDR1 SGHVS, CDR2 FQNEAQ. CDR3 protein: CASRPRTGGLGEQYF. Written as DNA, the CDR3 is TGTGCCAGCAGGCCTCGGACAGGGGGGCTAGGGGAGCAGTACTTC.

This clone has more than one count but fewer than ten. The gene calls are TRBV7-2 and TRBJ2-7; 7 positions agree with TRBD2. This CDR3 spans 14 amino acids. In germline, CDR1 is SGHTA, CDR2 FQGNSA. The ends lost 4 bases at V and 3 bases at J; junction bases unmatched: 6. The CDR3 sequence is CASSYSGEIYEQYF. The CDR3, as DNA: TGTGCCAGCAGCTACAGCGGGGAAATCTACGAGCAGTACTTC.

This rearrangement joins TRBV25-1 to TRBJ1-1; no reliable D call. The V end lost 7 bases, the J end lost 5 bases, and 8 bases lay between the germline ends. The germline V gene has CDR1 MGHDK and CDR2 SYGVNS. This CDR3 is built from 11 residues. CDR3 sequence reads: CASTRRTEAFF. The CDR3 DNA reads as TGTGCCAGCACTCGGAGGACTGAAGCTTTCTTT.

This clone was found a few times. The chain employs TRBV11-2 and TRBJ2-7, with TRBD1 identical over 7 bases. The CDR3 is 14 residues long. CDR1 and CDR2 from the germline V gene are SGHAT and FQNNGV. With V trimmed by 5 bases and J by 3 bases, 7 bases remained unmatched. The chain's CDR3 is CASSPSRTGYEQYF. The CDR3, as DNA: TGTGCCAGCAGCCCGTCGAGGACAGGCTACGAGCAGTACTTC. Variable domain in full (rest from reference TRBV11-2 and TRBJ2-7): EAGVAQSPRYKIIEKRQSVAFWCNPISGHATLYWYQQILGQGPKLLIQFQNNGVVDDSQLPKDRFSAERLKGVDSTLKIQPAKLEDSAVYLCASSPSRTGYEQYFGPGTRLTVT.

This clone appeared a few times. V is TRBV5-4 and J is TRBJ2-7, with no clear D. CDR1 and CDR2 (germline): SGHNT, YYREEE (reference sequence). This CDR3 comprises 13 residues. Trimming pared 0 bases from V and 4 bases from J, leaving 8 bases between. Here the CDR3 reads CASSLDGLYEQYF. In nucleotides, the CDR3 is TGTGCCAGCAGCTTGGATGGGCTTTACGAGCAGTACTTC.

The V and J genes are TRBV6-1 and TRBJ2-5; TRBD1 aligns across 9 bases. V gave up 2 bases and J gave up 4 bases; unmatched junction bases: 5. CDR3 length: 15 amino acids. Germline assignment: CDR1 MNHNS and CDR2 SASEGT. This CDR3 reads CASSENRGQVETQYF. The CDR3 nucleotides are TGTGCCAGCAGTGAAAACAGGGGGCAGGTAGAGACCCAGTACTTC.

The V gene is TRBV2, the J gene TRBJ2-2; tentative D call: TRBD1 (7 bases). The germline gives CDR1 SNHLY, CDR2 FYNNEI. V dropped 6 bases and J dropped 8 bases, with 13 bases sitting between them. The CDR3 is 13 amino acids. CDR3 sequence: CASRGRGTGELFF. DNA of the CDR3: TGTGCCAGCAGAGGCAGGGGGACTGGGGAGCTGTTTTTT. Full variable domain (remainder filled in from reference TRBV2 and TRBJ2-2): EPEVTQTPSHQVTQMGQEVILRCVPISNHLYFYWYRQILGQKVEFLVSFYNNEISEKSEIFDDQFSVERPDGSNFTLKIRSTKLEDSAMYFCASRGRGTGELFFGEGSRLTVL.

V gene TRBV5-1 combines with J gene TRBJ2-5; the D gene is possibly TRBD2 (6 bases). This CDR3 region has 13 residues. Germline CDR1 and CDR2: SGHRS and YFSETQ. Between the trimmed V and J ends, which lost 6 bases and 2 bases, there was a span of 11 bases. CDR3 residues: CASKIGGQETQYF. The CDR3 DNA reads TGCGCCAGCAAAATCGGGGGACAAGAGACCCAGTACTTC.

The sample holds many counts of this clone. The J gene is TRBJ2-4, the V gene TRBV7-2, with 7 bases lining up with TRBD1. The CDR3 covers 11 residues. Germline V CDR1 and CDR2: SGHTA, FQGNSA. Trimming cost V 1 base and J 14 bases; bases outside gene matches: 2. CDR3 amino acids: CASSLGRGKYF. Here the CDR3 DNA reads TGTGCCAGCAGCTTAGGCAGGGGGAAGTACTTC.

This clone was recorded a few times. The CDR3 here is CSAKTGEAFF. For the CDR3, the DNA is TGCAGTGCTAAGACAGGGGAAGCTTTCTTT. The rearrangement uses TRBV20-1 and TRBJ1-1, with TRBD1 identical over 7 bases. This CDR3 is built from 10 residues. Germline V lookup: CDR1 DFQATT, CDR2 SNEGSKA (reference sequence). V lost 4 bases, J lost 8 bases, and 1 base stayed unmatched.

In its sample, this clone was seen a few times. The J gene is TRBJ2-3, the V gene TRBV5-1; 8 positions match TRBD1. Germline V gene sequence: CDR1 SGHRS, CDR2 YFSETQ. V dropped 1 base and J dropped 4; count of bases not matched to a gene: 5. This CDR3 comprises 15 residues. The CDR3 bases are TGCGCCAGCAGCTTGACAGGGGGAAGGTCAGATACGCAGTATTTT. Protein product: CASSLTGGRSDTQYF.

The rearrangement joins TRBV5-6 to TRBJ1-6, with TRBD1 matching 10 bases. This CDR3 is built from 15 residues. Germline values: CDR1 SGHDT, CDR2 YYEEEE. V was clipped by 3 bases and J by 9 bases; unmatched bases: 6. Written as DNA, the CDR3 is TGTGCCAGCAGCTCTAGGGACAGGGGAGGTTCACCCCTCCACTTT. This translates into CASSSRDRGGSPLHF.

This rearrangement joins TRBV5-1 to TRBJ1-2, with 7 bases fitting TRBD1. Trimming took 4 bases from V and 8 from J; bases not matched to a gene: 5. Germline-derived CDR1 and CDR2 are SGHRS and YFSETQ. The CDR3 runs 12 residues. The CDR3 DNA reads TGCGCCAGCAGCGTTTCAGGGGGGGGCTACACCTTC. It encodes CASSVSGGGYTF.

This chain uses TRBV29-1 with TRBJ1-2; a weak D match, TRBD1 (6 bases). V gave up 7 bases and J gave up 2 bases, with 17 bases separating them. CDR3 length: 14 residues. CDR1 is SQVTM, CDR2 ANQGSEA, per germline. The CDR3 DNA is TGCAGCGCTCAAACGGGAGGGGGAAACTATGGCTACACCTTC. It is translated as CSAQTGGGNYGYTF.

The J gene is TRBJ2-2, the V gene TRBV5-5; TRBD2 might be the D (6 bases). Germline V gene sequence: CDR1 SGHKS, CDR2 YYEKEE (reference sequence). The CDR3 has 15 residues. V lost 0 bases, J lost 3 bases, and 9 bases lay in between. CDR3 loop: CASSLEVADTGELFF. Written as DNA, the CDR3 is TGTGCCAGCAGCTTGGAGGTAGCGGACACCGGGGAGCTGTTTTTT. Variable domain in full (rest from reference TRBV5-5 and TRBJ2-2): DAGVTQSPTHLIKTRGQQVTLRCSPISGHKSVSWYQQVLGQGPQFIFQYYEKEERGRGNFPDRFSARQFPNYSSELNVNALLLGDSALYLCASSLEVADTGELFFGEGSRLTVL.

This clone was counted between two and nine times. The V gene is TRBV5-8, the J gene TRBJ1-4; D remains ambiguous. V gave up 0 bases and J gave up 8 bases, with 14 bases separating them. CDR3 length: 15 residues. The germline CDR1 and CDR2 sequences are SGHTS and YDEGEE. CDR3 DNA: TGTGCCAGCAGCTTGGCCCGGCGGTCGGGGGAAAAACTGTTTTTT. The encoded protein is CASSLARRSGEKLFF.

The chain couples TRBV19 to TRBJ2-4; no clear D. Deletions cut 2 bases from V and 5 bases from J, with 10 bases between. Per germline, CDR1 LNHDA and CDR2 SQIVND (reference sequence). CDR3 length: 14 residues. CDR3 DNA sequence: TGTGCCAGTAGTATATCTTCGCGTCAAAACATTCAGTACTTC. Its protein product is CASSISSRQNIQYF.

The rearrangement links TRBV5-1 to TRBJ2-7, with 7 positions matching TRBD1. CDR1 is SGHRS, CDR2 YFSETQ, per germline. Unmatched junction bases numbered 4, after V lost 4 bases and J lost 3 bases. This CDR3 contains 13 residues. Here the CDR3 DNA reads TGCGCCAGCAGCACCGGACAGGTCTACGAGCAGTACTTC. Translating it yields CASSTGQVYEQYF. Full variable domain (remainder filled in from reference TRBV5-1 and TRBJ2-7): KAGVTQTPRYLIKTRGQQVTLSCSPISGHRSVSWYQQTPGQGLQFLFEYFSETQRNKGNFPGRFSGRQFSNSRSEMNVSTLELGDSALYLCASSTGQVYEQYFGPGTRLTVT.

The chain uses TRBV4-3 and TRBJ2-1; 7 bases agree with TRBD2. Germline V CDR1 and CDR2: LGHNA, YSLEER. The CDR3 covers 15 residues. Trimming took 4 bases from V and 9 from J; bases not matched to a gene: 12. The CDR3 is CASSPRDYGPGEQFF. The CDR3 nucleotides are TGCGCCAGCAGCCCGCGGGACTATGGACCGGGTGAGCAGTTCTTC.

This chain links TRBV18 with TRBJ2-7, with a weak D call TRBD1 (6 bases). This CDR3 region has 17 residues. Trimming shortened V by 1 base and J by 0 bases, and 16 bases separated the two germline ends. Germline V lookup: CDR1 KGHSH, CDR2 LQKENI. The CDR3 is CASSPLPAGASSYEQYF. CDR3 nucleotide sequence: TGTGCCAGCTCACCACTTCCGGCAGGGGCGAGCTCCTACGAGCAGTACTTC.

The CDR3 protein is CARAGSYEQYF. The CDR3 DNA follows: TGTGCCAGGGCAGGCTCCTACGAGCAGTACTTC. The chain employs TRBV12-2 and TRBJ2-7; TRBD1 reflects the table's D call only, with no check against the DNA. TRBV12-2 is termed a pseudogene. The CDR3 consists of 11 residues.

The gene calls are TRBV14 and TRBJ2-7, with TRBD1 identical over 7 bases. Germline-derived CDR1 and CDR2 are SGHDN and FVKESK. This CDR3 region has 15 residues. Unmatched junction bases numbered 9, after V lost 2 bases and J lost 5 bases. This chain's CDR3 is CASSQRQGISHEQYF. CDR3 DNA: TGTGCCAGCAGCCAAAGACAGGGAATTTCCCACGAGCAGTACTTC.

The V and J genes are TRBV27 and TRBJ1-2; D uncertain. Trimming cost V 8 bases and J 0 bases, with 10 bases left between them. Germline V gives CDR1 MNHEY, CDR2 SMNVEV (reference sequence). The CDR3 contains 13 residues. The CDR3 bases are TGTGCCAGCGGTGGCAGGTCTAACTATGGCTACACCTTC. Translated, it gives CASGGRSNYGYTF.

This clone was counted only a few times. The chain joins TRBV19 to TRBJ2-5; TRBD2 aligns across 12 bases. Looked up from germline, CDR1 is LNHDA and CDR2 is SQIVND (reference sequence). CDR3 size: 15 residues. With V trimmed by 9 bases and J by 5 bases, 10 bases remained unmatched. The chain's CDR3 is CASGVLAGGTETQYF. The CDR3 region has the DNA TGTGCCAGCGGGGTTCTAGCGGGGGGGACTGAGACCCAGTACTTC.

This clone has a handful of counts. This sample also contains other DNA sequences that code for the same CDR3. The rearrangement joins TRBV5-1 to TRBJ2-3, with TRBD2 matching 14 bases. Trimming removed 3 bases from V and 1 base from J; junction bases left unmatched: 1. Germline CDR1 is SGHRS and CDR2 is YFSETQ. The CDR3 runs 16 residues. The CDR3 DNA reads TGCGCCAGCAGCTCGGGACTAGCGGGGGGCACAGATACGCAGTATTTT. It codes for CASSSGLAGGTDTQYF.